This TCR beta chain was documented in a study of cytomegalovirus exposure and HLA in healthy donors. Study-level information: Of several hundred genotyped donors, approximately 80% clustered with self-reported Caucasian donors.

The germline V gene encodes CDR1 SGHTA and CDR2 FQGNSA. CDR3 length equals 12 residues. With 5 bases removed from V and 4 bases from J, the gap between germline ends came to 8 bases. Vbeta (60) and Jbeta (13) primers were used in the PCR. Profiled with immunoSEQ multiplex PCR; TCRdb holds only in-frame clones, not every one. The sample records about 150,000 clones, over 65% being singletons. Sequencing was performed on PBMCs. This chain uses TRBV7-2 with TRBJ2-5, with unresolved D. The TCR originated in a man aged 40-50 years in good health and CMV-seronegative. CDR3 sequence reads: CASSQARETQYF. For the CDR3, the DNA is TGTGCCAGCAGCCAGGCAAGAGAGACCCAGTACTTC.